This T cell receptor beta chain is drawn from a study of T-cell memory formation after mild COVID-19. Overall study findings and caveats: Of the contracting clones, CD4+ ones lay mainly in CM and EM, and CD8+ ones in EMRA. Several responding clones turned up in pre-infection memory, indicating that cross-reactive memory may have taken part.

The sample holds many counts of this clonotype. Antigen specificity is unknown. Constant-segment primers were used for 5'RACE, and the resulting TCR alpha and TCR beta cDNA libraries carried sample barcodes and UMIs. One entry per CDR3 protein, called by TCRdb with MiXCR from the 5' RACE reads. Of about 430,000 distinct CDR3 sequences listed, approximately 19% were seen once; the top ten hold roughly 21%. Trimming shortened V by 6 bases and J by 3 bases, and 11 bases separated the two germline ends. Per the germline V gene, CDR1 is MDHEN and CDR2 is SYDVKM. This CDR3 is 13 amino acids long. The origin of this receptor is a man younger than 30 who had mild COVID-19 (a few samples of this study predate the infection). Cell type and time point are not known. The sample comprised PBMCs or a T cell subset sorted from them (not recorded which). The V gene is TRBV28, the J gene TRBJ1-1; no reliable D call. The CDR3 nucleotides are TGTGCCAGCAGGCCCCAGCCGGACACTGAAGCTTTCTTT. It is translated as CASRPQPDTEAFF.